This T cell receptor beta chain stems from a study of OX40 agonist ivuxolimab in advanced cancers. Study background: Administration of intravenous ivuxolimab to patients occurred every 2 weeks at 0.01 to 10 mg/kg. Participants could have had prior anti-PD-1, anti-PD-L1 or anti-CTLA-4 therapy, and around 43% had some. Patients were around 83% male with ages about 20 to 79, mean about 65.

The CDR3 length is 15 residues. V shed 1 base and J shed 0 bases, with 9 bases lying between them. CDR1 SEHNR and CDR2 FQNEAQ come from the germline V gene (reference sequence). At cycle 4 day 1, cycle 7 day 1, and baseline, blood was sampled. Profiling relied on immunoSEQ multiplex PCR, and the TCRdb table lists in-frame clones only, not all of them. The profile shows tens of thousands of clones, 84% of them singletons. Sequenced material: CD4+ or CD8+ T cells sorted from blood, taken in a trial of the OX40 agonist ivuxolimab. The V and J genes are TRBV7-9 and TRBJ1-1; D is possibly TRBD1 (5 bases). This TCR was sampled from an adult with an advanced solid tumor such as melanoma, head and neck, liver or kidney cancer. CDR3 residues: CASSLGQGMNTEAFF. Here the CDR3 DNA reads TGTGCCAGCAGCTTAGGGCAGGGTATGAACACTGAAGCTTTCTTT. Complete variable domain (other parts from reference TRBV7-9 and TRBJ1-1): DTGVSQNPRHKITKRGQNVTFRCDPISEHNRLYWYRQTLGQGPEFLTYFQNEAQLEKSRLLSDRFSAERPKGSFSTLEIQRTEQGDSAMYLCASSLGQGMNTEAFFGQGTRLTVV.